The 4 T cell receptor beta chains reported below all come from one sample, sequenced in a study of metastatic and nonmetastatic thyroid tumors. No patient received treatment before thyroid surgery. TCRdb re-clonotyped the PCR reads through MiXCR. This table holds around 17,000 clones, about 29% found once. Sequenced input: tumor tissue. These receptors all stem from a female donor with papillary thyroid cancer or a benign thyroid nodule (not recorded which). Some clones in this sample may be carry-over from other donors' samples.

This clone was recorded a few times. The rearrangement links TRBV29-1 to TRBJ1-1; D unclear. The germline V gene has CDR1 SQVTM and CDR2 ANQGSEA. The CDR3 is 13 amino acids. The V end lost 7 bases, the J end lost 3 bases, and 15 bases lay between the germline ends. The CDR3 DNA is TGCAGCGCCCCTACGGACGGGGACACTGAAGCTTTCTTT. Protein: CSAPTDGDTEAFF.

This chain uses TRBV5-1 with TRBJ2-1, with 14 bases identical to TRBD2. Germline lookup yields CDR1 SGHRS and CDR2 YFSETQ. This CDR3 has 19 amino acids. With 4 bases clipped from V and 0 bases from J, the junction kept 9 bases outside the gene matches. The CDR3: CASSKTGLAGDSSYNEQFF. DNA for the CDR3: TGCGCCAGCAGCAAAACGGGACTAGCGGGGGATAGCTCCTACAATGAGCAGTTCTTC.

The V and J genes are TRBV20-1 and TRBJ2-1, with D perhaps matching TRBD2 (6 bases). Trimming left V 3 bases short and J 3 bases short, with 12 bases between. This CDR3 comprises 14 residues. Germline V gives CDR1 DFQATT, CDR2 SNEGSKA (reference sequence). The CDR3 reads CSASDGGGYNEQFF. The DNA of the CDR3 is TGCAGTGCTAGCGACGGGGGAGGCTACAATGAGCAGTTCTTC.

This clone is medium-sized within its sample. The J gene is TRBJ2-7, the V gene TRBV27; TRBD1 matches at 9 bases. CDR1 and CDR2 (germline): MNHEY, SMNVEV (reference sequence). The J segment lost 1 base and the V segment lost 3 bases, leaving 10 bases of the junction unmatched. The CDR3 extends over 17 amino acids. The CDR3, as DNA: TGTGCCAGCAGTTTTTCAGGGACAGGGCAAAATTCCTACGAGCAGTACTTC. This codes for CASSFSGTGQNSYEQYF.